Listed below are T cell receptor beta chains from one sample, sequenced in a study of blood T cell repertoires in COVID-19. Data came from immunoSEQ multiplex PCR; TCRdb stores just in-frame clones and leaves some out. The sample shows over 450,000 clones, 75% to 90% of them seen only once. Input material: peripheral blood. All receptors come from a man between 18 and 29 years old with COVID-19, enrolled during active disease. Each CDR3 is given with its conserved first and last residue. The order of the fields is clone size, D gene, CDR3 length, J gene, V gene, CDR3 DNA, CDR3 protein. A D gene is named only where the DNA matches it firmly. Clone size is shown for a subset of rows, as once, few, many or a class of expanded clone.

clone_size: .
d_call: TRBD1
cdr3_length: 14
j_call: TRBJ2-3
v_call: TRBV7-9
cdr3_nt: TGTGCCAGCAGTCCGACAGGGGGCCGAGATACGCAGTATTTT
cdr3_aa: CASSPTGGRDTQYF

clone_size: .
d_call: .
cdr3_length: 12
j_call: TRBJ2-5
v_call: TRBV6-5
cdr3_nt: TGTGCCAGCTCGAGGCACAAAGAGACCCAGTACTTC
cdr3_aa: CASSRHKETQYF

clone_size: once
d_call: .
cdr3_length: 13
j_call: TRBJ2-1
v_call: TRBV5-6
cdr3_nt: TGTGCCAGCAGCCAGAGGAGTGTGGATGAGCAGTTCTTC
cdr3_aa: CASSQRSVDEQFF

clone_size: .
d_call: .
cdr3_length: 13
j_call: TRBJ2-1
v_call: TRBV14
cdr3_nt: TGTGCCAGCAGCCAAGTGGCGGTGTCGGAGCAGTTCTTC
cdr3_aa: CASSQVAVSEQFF

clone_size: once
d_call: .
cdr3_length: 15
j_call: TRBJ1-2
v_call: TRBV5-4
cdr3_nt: TGTGCCAGCAGCCTAGAAATTACTTCTAACTATGGCTACACCTTC
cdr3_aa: CASSLEITSNYGYTF

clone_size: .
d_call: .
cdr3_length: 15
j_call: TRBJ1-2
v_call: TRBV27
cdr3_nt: TGTGCCAGCAGTTTATCAGCAGGCCCTAACTATGGCTACACCTTC
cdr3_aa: CASSLSAGPNYGYTF

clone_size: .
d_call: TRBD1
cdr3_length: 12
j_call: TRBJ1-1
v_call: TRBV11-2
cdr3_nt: TGTGCCAGCAGCCCGGACAGGACTGAAGCTTTCTTT
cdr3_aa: CASSPDRTEAFF

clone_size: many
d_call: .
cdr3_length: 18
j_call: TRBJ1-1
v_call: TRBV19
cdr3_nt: TGTGCCAGTAGTATAGTCGGTTTTGGGGAGGGGCTGCGGACTGAAGCTTTCTTT
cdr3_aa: CASSIVGFGEGLRTEAFF

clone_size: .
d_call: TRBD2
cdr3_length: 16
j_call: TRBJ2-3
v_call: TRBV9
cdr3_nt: TGTGCCAGCAGCGTAGGGATAGCGGGGAGCACAGATACGCAGTATTTT
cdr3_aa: CASSVGIAGSTDTQYF

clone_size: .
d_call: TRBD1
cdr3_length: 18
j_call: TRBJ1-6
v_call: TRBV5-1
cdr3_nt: TGCGCCAGCAGCTGGGACAGCGGAGGAGGATCCTATAATTCACCCCTCCACTTT
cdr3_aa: CASSWDSGGGSYNSPLHF

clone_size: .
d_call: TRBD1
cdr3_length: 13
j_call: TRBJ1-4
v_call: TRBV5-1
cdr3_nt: TGCGCCAGCAGGGACAGGGAGGGTGAAAAACTGTTTTTT
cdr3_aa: CASRDREGEKLFF

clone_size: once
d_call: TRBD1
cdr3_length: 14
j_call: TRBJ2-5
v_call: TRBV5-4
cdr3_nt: TGTGCCAGCAGCCGTGACAGGGACCAAGAGACCCAGTACTTC
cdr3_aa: CASSRDRDQETQYF

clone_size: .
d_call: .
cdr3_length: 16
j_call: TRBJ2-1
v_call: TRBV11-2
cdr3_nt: TGTGCCAGCAGCTTAGCTGAGCGGTACTTATACAATGAGCAGTTCTTC
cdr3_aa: CASSLAERYLYNEQFF

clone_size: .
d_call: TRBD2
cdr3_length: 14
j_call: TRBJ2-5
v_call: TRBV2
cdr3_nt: TGTGCCAGCAGGGGACTAGCGGGAGGAGAGACCCAGTACTTC
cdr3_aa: CASRGLAGGETQYF

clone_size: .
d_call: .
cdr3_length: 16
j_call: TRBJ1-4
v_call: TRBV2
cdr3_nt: TGTGCCAGCAGTCTCGAACAGATTTCCACTAATGAAAAACTGTTTTTT
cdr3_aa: CASSLEQISTNEKLFF

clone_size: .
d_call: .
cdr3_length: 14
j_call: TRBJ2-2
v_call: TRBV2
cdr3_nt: TGTGCCAGCTGCCGAGCCGGGAACACCGGGGAGCTGTTTTTT
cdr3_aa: CASCRAGNTGELFF